Listed here are 8 T cell receptor beta chains from one sample, sequenced in a study of blood T cell repertoires in COVID-19. Clones were sequenced by immunoSEQ multiplex PCR, and TCRdb holds only the in-frame ones, with some missing. The data contain tens of thousands of clones, roughly 83% of them singletons. The sequencing input was peripheral blood. The receptors were sampled from a man aged 45 to 65 with acute or convalescent COVID-19.

The chain couples TRBV5-1 to TRBJ1-5; D is possibly TRBD1 (6 bases). The CDR3 loop spans 14 amino acids. From germline, CDR1 is SGHRS and CDR2 YFSETQ. V lost 0 bases, J lost 4 bases, and 8 bases lay in between. CDR3 region: CASSLGTVNQPQHF. In nucleotides, the CDR3 is TGCGCCAGCAGCTTGGGGACAGTTAATCAGCCCCAGCATTTT.

The chain links TRBV6-1 to TRBJ2-7; tentative D call: TRBD2 (6 bases). This CDR3 spans 13 amino acids. The germline V gene has CDR1 MNHNS and CDR2 SASEGT. Deletions cut 3 bases from V and 2 bases from J, with 8 bases between. The CDR3 sequence: CASSEREAYEQYF. CDR3 sequence (DNA): TGTGCCAGCAGTGAGCGGGAAGCCTACGAGCAGTACTTC.

The J gene is TRBJ2-1, the V gene TRBV10-3; perhaps TRBD2 as D (5 bases). With 3 bases removed from V and 3 bases from J, the gap between germline ends came to 9 bases. Germline CDR1 and CDR2: ENHRY and SYGVKD. The CDR3 is made up of 14 amino acids. As DNA, the CDR3 is TGTGCCATCAGTGATTCCACTAGCTACAATGAGCAGTTCTTC. This gives the protein CAISDSTSYNEQFF.

The CDR3 loop reads CASSLGATSGNTIYF. The CDR3 coding sequence is TGCGCCAGCAGCTTGGGAGCAACCTCTGGAAACACCATATATTTT. The rearrangement joins TRBV5-1 to TRBJ1-3; D remains unclear. The germline V and J ends were trimmed by 0 bases and 0 bases, with 7 bases remaining between them. The CDR3 is 15 residues long. The germline CDR1 and CDR2 sequences are SGHRS and YFSETQ.

The genes are TRBV5-8 and TRBJ2-6; D is ambiguous. Trimming left V 0 bases short and J 3 bases short, with 4 bases between. Germline V gene data show CDR1 as SGHTS and CDR2 as YDEGEE. There are 14 residues in the CDR3. The chain's CDR3 is CASSLEHGANVLTF. CDR3 DNA: TGTGCCAGCAGCTTGGAGCATGGGGCCAACGTCCTGACTTTC.

The chain has TRBV7-3 and TRBJ2-3; TRBD2 might be the D (6 bases). The V end was cut by 3 bases, the J end by 5 bases, with 12 bases between. Germline V lookup: CDR1 SGHTA, CDR2 FQGTGA. There are 14 residues in the CDR3. The CDR3 bases are TGTGCCAGCAGCTTGGGGGGTAGTATAGATACGCAGTATTTT. This translates into CASSLGGSIDTQYF.

The chain employs TRBV5-1 and TRBJ1-6; D gene ambiguous. V shed 4 bases and J shed 7 bases, with 18 bases lying between them. Per germline, CDR1 SGHRS and CDR2 YFSETQ. CDR3 length: 16 amino acids. The CDR3 region is CASSDSPGTSNSPLHF. The CDR3 DNA is TGCGCCAGCAGCGATTCTCCGGGAACATCAAATTCACCCCTCCACTTT. Full variable domain (remainder filled in from reference TRBV5-1 and TRBJ1-6): KAGVTQTPRYLIKTRGQQVTLSCSPISGHRSVSWYQQTPGQGLQFLFEYFSETQRNKGNFPGRFSGRQFSNSRSEMNVSTLELGDSALYLCASSDSPGTSNSPLHFGNGTRLTVT.

This chain joins TRBV19 and TRBJ2-3, with TRBD2 matching 9 bases. The CDR3 has 17 residues. The V gene's germline CDR1 is LNHDA and CDR2 SQIVND (reference sequence). The junction had 10 bases not matched to a gene; V was cut back by 3 bases and J by 3 bases. The chain's CDR3 is CASSMDRAGGPTDTQYF. The CDR3 DNA follows: TGTGCCAGTAGTATGGATCGGGCGGGGGGGCCTACAGATACGCAGTATTTT.